The clone carrying this T cell receptor (beta chain) has only a few counts. TCRdb reanalysed the 5' RACE reads using MiXCR and keeps one entry per CDR3 protein. The sample includes roughly 70,000 distinct CDR3 sequences, 16% of them seen just once. The data originate from a study of T-cell memory formation after mild COVID-19. Germline values: CDR1 SQVTM, CDR2 ANQGSEA. V was clipped by 6 bases and J by 7 bases; unmatched bases: 5. CDR3 size: 12 residues. The source is an adult woman who had mild COVID-19 (a few samples of this study predate the infection). Cell type and time point are not known. The sequencing input was PBMCs or a T cell subset sorted from them (not recorded which). V gene TRBV29-1 combines with J gene TRBJ1-2, with 10 bases lining up with TRBD1. The CDR3 DNA reads TGCAGCGTGACAGGGGGCTATCGTGGCTACACCTTC. Protein sequence: CSVTGGYRGYTF.